The 15 T cell receptor beta chains below all came from one sample that was sequenced in a study of T cells in severe cutaneous drug reactions. The donors had carbamazepine-induced Stevens-Johnson syndrome or toxic epidermal necrolysis. Libraries were made by iRepertoire multiplex PCR with TCR subtype-specific primers for bulk and single-cell sequencing. TCRdb reprocessed the multiplex PCR reads and keeps a single row for each CDR3 protein, giving no DNA. The sample yields about 1,600 distinct CDR3 sequences, of which the top ten take up around 13%. Sequences were obtained from PBMCs. The receptors come from a human donor with Stevens-Johnson syndrome, a severe cutaneous drug reaction.

Its frequency marks this clonotype as medium-sized (0.01 to 0.1%). This rearrangement joins TRBV7-8 to TRBJ2-3. The CDR3 length is 13 residues. The germline V gene encodes CDR1 SGHVS and CDR2 FQNEAQ. The CDR3 loop is CASSLLDGDTQYF.

CDR3 sequence reads: CASSWEDGGIYEQYF. V and J are TRBV9 and TRBJ2-7; TCRdb designates TRBD1, a call that cannot be tested without DNA. The germline gives CDR1 SGDLS, CDR2 YYNGEE. The CDR3 covers 15 residues.

Frequency places this clonotype as medium-sized (0.01 to 0.1%). The V and J genes are TRBV28 and TRBJ1-5. The germline CDR1 and CDR2 sequences are MDHEN and SYDVKM. CDR3 length: 15 amino acids. CDR3 amino acids: CASSFYDYSNQPQHF.

The chain uses TRBV9 and TRBJ2-7; without DNA, the TCRdb call of TRBD1 cannot be checked. The CDR3 totals 14 residues. Germline V gene lookup returns CDR1 SGDLS and CDR2 YYNGEE. The CDR3 here is CASSDGTAPYEQYF. The full variable domain, with the rest looked up from reference TRBV9 and TRBJ2-7, is DSGVTQTPKHLITATGQRVTLRCSPRSGDLSVYWYQQSLDQGLQFLIQYYNGEERAKGNILERFSAQQFPDLHSELNLSSLELGDSALYFCASSDGTAPYEQYFGPGTRLTVT.

Considering frequency, this clonotype is large. The chain joins TRBV27 to TRBJ2-7; the TCRdb call, TRBD2, lacks DNA for checking. Germline values: CDR1 MNHEY, CDR2 SMNVEV (reference sequence). The CDR3 length is 17 residues. The chain's CDR3 is CASSLSVSGVAGREQYF.

This clonotype shows up as medium-sized by frequency. The chain recombines TRBV18 with TRBJ1-1. Per germline, CDR1 KGHSH and CDR2 LQKENI. The CDR3 runs 13 residues. The CDR3 sequence: CASSPNENTEAFF.

This clonotype is identified as medium-sized from frequency. The chain uses TRBV28 and TRBJ2-7. Germline assignment: CDR1 MDHEN and CDR2 SYDVKM. The CDR3 is 16 amino acids. The CDR3 sequence is CASSPFGDWINYEQYF.

In terms of frequency, this clonotype is medium-sized (0.01 to 0.1%). CDR3 in amino acids: CASSQDLTLIGEQYF. V is TRBV3-1 and J is TRBJ2-7; checking the TCRdb D call of TRBD2 is not possible without DNA. Germline V gene lookup returns CDR1 LGHDT and CDR2 YNNKEL (reference sequence). There are 15 residues in the CDR3.

This chain links TRBV27 with TRBJ1-1; TCRdb outputs TRBD1, but without DNA this stays unchecked. The CDR3 is made up of 11 amino acids. Germline assignment: CDR1 MNHEY and CDR2 SMNVEV (reference sequence). The CDR3 reads CATLRGTEAFF.

This sequence joins TRBV20-1 and TRBJ1-1; TCRdb outputs TRBD1, but without DNA this stays unchecked. Germline V gene data show CDR1 as DFQATT and CDR2 as SNEGSKA (reference sequence). The CDR3 loop spans 13 amino acids. The CDR3 loop is CSASPPGSTEAFF.

V usage is TRBV20-1 and J usage is TRBJ2-3; there is no DNA to check the TCRdb D call of TRBD1. Germline loops: CDR1 DFQATT, CDR2 SNEGSKA (reference sequence). The CDR3 contains 14 residues. The CDR3 spells CSVPSPAGTDTQYF.

The rearrangement uses TRBV20-1 and TRBJ1-2; TCRdb selects TRBD1, and the lack of DNA leaves this call unchecked. The CDR3 totals 13 residues. The V gene's germline CDR1 is DFQATT and CDR2 SNEGSKA (reference sequence). This CDR3 is CSARDHRVEGYTF.

Measured by frequency, this clonotype is medium-sized. The chain couples TRBV7-3 to TRBJ1-5. The CDR3 spans 13 residues. Germline V gene data show CDR1 as SGHTA and CDR2 as FQGTGA. CDR3 residues: CASSHGGNQPQHF.

Frequency places this clonotype as medium-sized. CDR3 protein: CASSLSDTEAFF. V is TRBV5-1 and J is TRBJ1-1. The CDR3 length is 12 residues. In germline, CDR1 is SGHRS, CDR2 YFSETQ.

This clonotype is classed as large by frequency. The chain joins TRBV6-5 to TRBJ1-1. CDR3 length: 13 residues. Germline CDR1 is MNHEY and CDR2 is SVGAGI. The CDR3 is CASSYSISTEAFF.